Below, one T cell receptor beta chain is given with its context. This CDR3 contains 17 residues. V shed 4 bases and J 4 bases; nucleotides not matched to a gene: 11. CDR1 is MNHEY, CDR2 SMNVEV, per germline (reference sequence). The sample belongs to a study of blood T cell repertoires in COVID-19. The wider study: The United States, Italy and Spain supplied acute and convalescent COVID-19 samples. Nucleic acid was either cDNA or gDNA, and it came from T cells, B-cell-depleted T cells, or PBMCs.

In the study's own analysis: Nucleated cell number was recorded as an estimate derived from reference gene primer amplification. Data came from immunoSEQ multiplex PCR; TCRdb stores just in-frame clones and leaves some out. The DNA gave D and trimming, while V, J and clone size come from that table. The data show under 8,000 clones, 80% to 90% seen once. Source material: peripheral blood. This chain connects TRBV27 to TRBJ2-2; 8 bases are a match to TRBD2. The source of this sequence is a human donor with active COVID-19. The donor label of this sample is uncertain. The CDR3 coding sequence is TGTGCCAGCAGTTCCCGTCTAACTAGCGGTACCACCGGGGAGCTGTTTTTT. Translated: CASSSRLTSGTTGELFF.